The entry that follows covers one TCR beta chain sequence. TCRdb ran MiXCR on the RT-PCR reads and lists one entry per CDR3 protein. This sample has 550,000 to 750,000 distinct CDR3 sequences, with 14% found just once. Trimming stripped 7 bases from V and 8 bases from J, with 17 bases between. The length of the CDR3 is 13 residues. Germline V CDR1 and CDR2: MNHNS, SASEGT. The chain combines TRBV6-1 with TRBJ1-1, with D possibly matching TRBD1 (5 bases). What was sequenced was memory CD4+ T cells from blood. This receptor was obtained from a female donor in good health, serving as a healthy control. CDR3 sequence: CASTPQGVSEAFF. CDR3 sequence (DNA): TGTGCCAGCACCCCCCAGGGTGTTTCCGAAGCTTTCTTT.